This T cell receptor beta chain was documented in a study of control samples from healthy donors and cancer patients. The assay was immunoSEQ multiplex PCR, and TCRdb's table has in-frame clones only and misses some. The sample contains 50,000 or so clones, about 95% of which appear only once. With V trimmed by 4 bases and J by 2 bases, 8 bases remained unmatched. Per germline, CDR1 SGDLS and CDR2 YYNGEE. The CDR3 loop spans 17 amino acids. The sequenced sample consisted of blood. This clonotype was obtained from a man aged 25 to 40 in good health. The chain uses TRBV9 and TRBJ2-3, with 12 nucleotides matching TRBD2. The DNA for the CDR3 is TGTGCCAGCAGCCCAGCTCTAGCGGGAGGGTCCACAGATACGCAGTATTTT. Its protein is CASSPALAGGSTDTQYF.